A single sample is the source of the 24 T cell receptor beta chains below, sequenced in a study of cytomegalovirus exposure and HLA in healthy donors. PCR employed 60 Vbeta and 13 Jbeta primers. Assay: immunoSEQ multiplex PCR; the TCRdb copy retains only in-frame clones and omits some. The top ten clones hold roughly 4% of a sample with about 130,000 clones, around 67% of them seen once. The sample comprised PBMCs. The source is a man aged 18-30 years in good health and CMV-seropositive.

In this sample, this clone turned up once. The CDR3 bases are TGTGCCAGCAGCTTTGCGGGTTCCTCCTACGAGCAGTACTTC. This translates into CASSFAGSSYEQYF. This chain links TRBV5-4 with TRBJ2-7; a possible D gene is TRBD2 (5 bases). CDR1 is SGHNT and CDR2 is YYREEE in the germline V gene (reference sequence). Trimming took 2 bases from V and 0 from J, leaving 9 bases between them. The CDR3 totals 14 residues.

This clone was seen a handful of times. The V gene is TRBV2, the J gene TRBJ1-1; D possibly corresponds to TRBD1 (6 bases). The CDR3 is 12 amino acids. Germline V gene lookup returns CDR1 SNHLY and CDR2 FYNNEI. Trimming took 8 bases from V and 9 from J, leaving 16 bases between them. CDR3 amino acids: CASSTGFLKAFF. The CDR3 coding sequence is TGTGCCAGCTCCACAGGGTTCTTGAAAGCTTTCTTT.

The gene calls are TRBV15 and TRBJ2-2; possibly TRBD2 for D (5 bases). This CDR3 is 14 amino acids long. Germline V gives CDR1 LNHNV, CDR2 YYDKDF (reference sequence). The V gene lost 1 base and the J gene lost 3 bases, with 6 bases spanning the gap. Here the CDR3 DNA reads TGTGCCACCAGCAGAGGAGGGTACACCGGGGAGCTGTTTTTT. Protein product: CATSRGGYTGELFF.

The chain carries TRBV5-1 and TRBJ1-4; 9 bases agree with TRBD1. V dropped 0 bases and J dropped 7; count of bases not matched to a gene: 4. Germline lookup yields CDR1 SGHRS and CDR2 YFSETQ. CDR3 size: 15 residues. The CDR3 is CASSLAGTGSEKLFF. CDR3 sequence (DNA): TGCGCCAGCAGCTTGGCCGGGACAGGGAGTGAAAAACTGTTTTTT. The full variable domain, rest sourced from reference TRBV5-1 and TRBJ1-4, is KAGVTQTPRYLIKTRGQQVTLSCSPISGHRSVSWYQQTPGQGLQFLFEYFSETQRNKGNFPGRFSGRQFSNSRSEMNVSTLELGDSALYLCASSLAGTGSEKLFFGSGTQLSVL.

The gene calls are TRBV7-3 and TRBJ2-3, with D hard to call. Trimming took off 2 bases at V and 6 bases at J, with 12 bases between the two ends. Germline V lookup: CDR1 SGHTA, CDR2 FQGTGA. This CDR3 contains 14 residues. The CDR3 DNA reads TGTGCCAGCAGCTTAGGTCGCGCGGTCGATACGCAGTATTTT. This gives the protein CASSLGRAVDTQYF.

The chain uses TRBV7-2 and TRBJ2-5; D unresolved. The V gene lost 3 bases and the J gene lost 1 base, with 12 bases spanning the gap. Germline V lookup: CDR1 SGHTA, CDR2 FQGNSA. The CDR3 covers 15 residues. In DNA form, the CDR3 reads TGTGCCAGCAGCTTTGGCGGAGAGGCCCAAGAGACCCAGTACTTC. Encoded protein: CASSFGGEAQETQYF.

The chain is built from TRBV28 and TRBJ1-2, with TRBD1 as a possible D gene (5 bases). The germline V and J ends were trimmed by 10 bases and 4 bases, with 13 bases remaining between them. From germline, CDR1 is MDHEN and CDR2 SYDVKM. The CDR3 has 12 residues. The CDR3 DNA follows: TGTGCCATTCAAGACAGTCTCTATGGCTACACCTTC. This encodes CAIQDSLYGYTF.

V and J are TRBV19 and TRBJ1-1, with D possibly being TRBD1 (5 bases). The germline V and J ends were trimmed by 7 bases and 4 bases, with 13 bases remaining between them. Germline CDR1 and CDR2: LNHDA and SQIVND (reference sequence). CDR3 length equals 13 residues. CDR3 DNA: TGTGCCAGTACGGGTAGGGGAGGCACTGAAGCTTTCTTT. The encoded protein is CASTGRGGTEAFF.

In the case of this clone: The missing conserved phenylalanine or tryptophan at the end of this CDR3 makes a read error likely. The chain is built from TRBV6-6 and TRBJ1-2; no reliable D call. Germline CDR1 and CDR2: MNHNY and SVGAGI (reference sequence). This CDR3 has 14 amino acids. Trimming removed 0 bases from V and 8 bases from J, with 13 bases in between. The CDR3 DNA follows: TGTGCCAGCAGTTACTCCGGAGAGCCCCGCGGCTACACCGTC. This encodes CASSYSGEPRGYTV.

There are a few counts of this clone. The chain is built from TRBV7-9 and TRBJ2-5; 9 bases are shared with TRBD1. The CDR3 extends over 16 amino acids. With 2 bases clipped from V and 5 bases from J, the junction kept 9 bases outside the gene matches. CDR1 and CDR2 (germline): SEHNR, FQNEAQ (reference sequence). CDR3 bases: TGTGCCAGCAGCTTAAGGCTAGACAGGGGGACGGAGACCCAGTACTTC. Translation gives CASSLRLDRGTETQYF.

The gene calls are TRBV7-6 and TRBJ1-3, with 9 bases fitting TRBD1. Germline V CDR1 and CDR2: SGHVS, FNYEAQ. The length of the CDR3 is 20 residues. V lost 4 bases and J lost 2; bases outside the gene matches: 18. CDR3 residues: CASSSGQGLMGEVTGNTIYF. For the CDR3, the DNA is TGTGCCAGCAGCTCTGGACAGGGGCTGATGGGAGAAGTCACTGGAAACACCATATATTTT.

The chain is built from TRBV5-1 and TRBJ2-5; weak D call: TRBD2 (6 bases). Germline V CDR1 and CDR2: SGHRS, YFSETQ. V was clipped by 4 bases and J by 6 bases, with 16 bases between them. The CDR3 has 14 amino acids. CDR3 loop: CASSPDGGRKTQYF. Written as DNA, the CDR3 is TGCGCCAGCAGCCCGGACGGGGGTCGGAAGACCCAGTACTTC.

The gene calls are TRBV7-8 and TRBJ1-2; 9 bases fit TRBD1. Germline CDR1 reads SGHVS; CDR2 reads FQNEAQ. Trimming cost V 2 bases and J 12 bases; bases outside gene matches: 10. This CDR3 is 14 amino acids long. CDR3 coding DNA: TGTGCCAGCAGCTTAAGCGGGACAGGGTACGAGAACACCTTC. The encoded protein is CASSLSGTGYENTF.

J is TRBJ1-6 and V is TRBV5-1; D gene unclear. The CDR3 covers 14 residues. Trimming left V 0 bases short and J 9 bases short, with 10 bases between. Germline lookup yields CDR1 SGHRS and CDR2 YFSETQ. As DNA, the CDR3 is TGCGCCAGCAGCTTGGGGGAGGGTACTTCACCCCTCCACTTT. It specifies CASSLGEGTSPLHF.

The J gene is TRBJ2-3, the V gene TRBV11-2, with D possibly matching TRBD1 (6 bases). Germline CDR1 and CDR2: SGHAT and FQNNGV. The germline V and J ends were trimmed by 5 bases and 2 bases, with 14 bases remaining between them. CDR3 length equals 15 residues. The CDR3 reads CASSGGGQNTDTQYF. DNA of the CDR3: TGTGCCAGCAGCGGGGGCGGGCAGAACACAGATACGCAGTATTTT. Full variable domain (outside the CDR3, taken from reference TRBV11-2 and TRBJ2-3): EAGVAQSPRYKIIEKRQSVAFWCNPISGHATLYWYQQILGQGPKLLIQFQNNGVVDDSQLPKDRFSAERLKGVDSTLKIQPAKLEDSAVYLCASSGGGQNTDTQYFGPGTRLTVL.

This chain connects TRBV9 to TRBJ1-3, with 8 bases lining up with TRBD1. CDR1 SGDLS and CDR2 YYNGEE come from the germline V gene. The CDR3 is 15 amino acids. Trimming at V came to 5 bases and at J to 6 bases, leaving 10 bases not matched to a gene. CDR3 protein: CASSRTGLTENTIYF. As DNA, the CDR3 is TGTGCCAGCAGTCGGACAGGGTTGACTGAAAACACCATATATTTT.

V usage is TRBV5-1 and J usage is TRBJ2-5, with TRBD2 as a possible D gene (6 bases). The CDR3 is made up of 13 amino acids. Germline values: CDR1 SGHRS, CDR2 YFSETQ. V dropped 2 bases and J dropped 5 bases, with 10 bases sitting between them. The CDR3 DNA reads TGCGCCAGCAGCTTACTTGGGGGGGAGACCCAGTACTTC. Protein product: CASSLLGGETQYF.

This clone has a handful of counts. The rearrangement links TRBV6-1 to TRBJ2-7, with D perhaps matching TRBD2 (6 bases). Germline V CDR1 and CDR2: MNHNS, SASEGT. Trimming shortened V by 7 bases and J by 7 bases, and 11 bases separated the two germline ends. This CDR3 has 11 amino acids. The CDR3 sequence: CASMGGREQYF. As DNA, the CDR3 is TGTGCCAGCATGGGGGGTCGGGAGCAGTACTTC.

The rearrangement links TRBV18 to TRBJ2-1, with D unresolved. Germline CDR1 KGHSH, CDR2 LQKENI. The CDR3 has 13 amino acids. Trimming removed 4 bases from V and 4 bases from J, with 8 bases in between. In DNA form, the CDR3 reads TGTGCCAGCTCACTGGGCCGTTACAATGAGCAGTTCTTC. Translated: CASSLGRYNEQFF.

The chain has TRBV28 and TRBJ2-1; no definite D call. The germline CDR1 and CDR2 sequences are MDHEN and SYDVKM. CDR3 length: 13 residues. The ends were cut back, 4 bases at V and 0 bases at J, with 4 bases in the middle. The CDR3 DNA sequence: TGTGCCAGCAGTTACGGCTCCTACAATGAGCAGTTCTTC. Encoded protein: CASSYGSYNEQFF.

The chain is built from TRBV5-4 and TRBJ2-7; D not resolved. Trimming took off 0 bases at V and 4 bases at J, with 17 bases between the two ends. The CDR3 is made up of 16 amino acids. The germline gives CDR1 SGHNT, CDR2 YYREEE (reference sequence). The CDR3 DNA sequence: TGTGCCAGCAGCTTGGTTATCGGGTCTTACGGTTACGAGCAGTACTTC. Translation gives CASSLVIGSYGYEQYF.

The chain couples TRBV28 to TRBJ2-1; D is unresolved. Germline V gene data show CDR1 as MDHEN and CDR2 as SYDVKM. The CDR3 loop spans 16 amino acids. V was shortened by 3 bases and J by 2 bases, with 14 bases between the two germline ends. The CDR3 sequence: CASSLPKESTYNEQFF. The CDR3 DNA sequence: TGTGCCAGCAGTTTGCCGAAAGAGAGTACCTACAATGAGCAGTTCTTC.

The chain couples TRBV7-6 to TRBJ1-3, with TRBD1 as a possible D gene (6 bases). V gave up 5 bases and J gave up 0 bases, with 17 bases separating them. The CDR3 extends over 17 amino acids. Germline V lookup: CDR1 SGHVS, CDR2 FNYEAQ. The chain's CDR3 is CASSPLTGPDSGNTIYF. Written as DNA, the CDR3 is TGTGCCAGCAGCCCCTTGACAGGTCCTGACTCTGGAAACACCATATATTTT.

The CDR3 nucleotides are TGTGCCAGCAGCTTAGTTGCCCTCTCTCCATCACCCTATAGCGAGCAGTACTTC. Its protein product is CASSLVALSPSPYSEQYF. The chain employs TRBV7-2 and TRBJ2-7; unclear D gene. This CDR3 spans 18 amino acids. Germline lookup yields CDR1 SGHTA and CDR2 FQGNSA. Trimming removed 1 base at V and 6 bases at J, with 25 bases between.